This T cell receptor beta chain is drawn from a study of T cells after somatic rescue of genetic block (TCRdb year 2020). About the study as a whole: What the study looked at was long-term robustness, specifically in a T-cell system that came about through somatic rescue of a genetic block in T-cell development.

Preparation of the library involved the immunoSEQ multiplex PCR assay. The table comes from immuneACCESS by way of TCRdb, which keeps in-frame sequences with V and J called. Part of the clones is missing from these tables; in studies checked, under half for an unresolved V gene and the rest for unknown reasons. The sample includes 65,000 to 70,000 clones, with 92% observed a single time. About 3% of the sample comes from the top ten. Trimming accounts for 7 bases at V and 3 bases at J, while the number of junction bases matched to no gene is 8. CDR1 and CDR2 (MNHEY, SVGAGI) derive from the germline V gene. Inclusive of the bounding cysteine and phenylalanine, the CDR3 is 14 residues long. Left in the record is the CDR3 DNA by itself, 42 bases read in frame from the first base. A remark on this clone: Its binding antigen is unknown. No much larger clone exists at a distance of one base, and base qualities are not known.

The V and J genes are TRBV6-5 and TRBJ2-5; 7 bases in between match TRBD2. The sequenced sample was peripheral blood mononuclear cells (PBMCs). The clonotype was recovered from a man in his forties or fifties. The nucleotides are TGTGCCAGCACTCCCCGGGGGGTTAAAGAGACCCAGTACTTC. It codes for CASTPRGVKETQYF.